These T cell receptor beta chains were read from a single sample in a study of blood T cell repertoires in COVID-19. Profiling relied on immunoSEQ multiplex PCR, and the TCRdb table lists in-frame clones only, not all of them. The data show approximately 250,000 clones, roughly 91% seen once. Sequenced sample: PBMCs or T cells enriched from blood (not recorded which). Receptors were obtained from a woman aged 55-69 years in a cohort exposed to, infected with or recovered from COVID-19 (not recorded which). Both conserved end residues are part of each CDR3. A D gene is named only where the DNA matches it firmly. Rows give clone size only sometimes, using once, few, many, or a class for an expanded clone.

D	V	length	size	J	CDR3	DNA
TRBD2	TRBV4-3	14	-	TRBJ2-7	CASSQGRGYYEQYF	TGCGCCAGCAGCCAAGGGCGGGGGTACTACGAGCAGTACTTC
-	TRBV18	15	few	TRBJ1-3	CASSRDSSSGNTIYF	TGTGCCAGCTCACGCGACAGTTCCTCTGGAAACACCATATATTTT
TRBD1	TRBV2	12	-	TRBJ2-1	CASSTGVNEQFF	TGTGCCAGCAGTACAGGGGTCAATGAGCAGTTCTTC
TRBD1	TRBV6-6	17	-	TRBJ2-1	CASSRDRGLFSYNEQFF	TGTGCCAGCAGTCGGGACAGGGGGCTGTTTTCCTACAATGAGCAGTTCTTC
-	TRBV19	11	-	TRBJ1-2	CASSTGGGYTF	TGTGCCAGTAGTACGGGAGGTGGCTACACCTTC
TRBD1	TRBV7-7	15	few	TRBJ2-1	CASIQTGVAYNEQFF	TGTGCTAGCATCCAAACAGGGGTGGCGTACAATGAGCAGTTCTTC
TRBD1	TRBV7-8	15	-	TRBJ2-7	CASSVQQGLANEQYF	TGTGCCAGCAGTGTCCAACAGGGGCTGGCCAACGAGCAGTACTTC
TRBD2	TRBV11-3	14	-	TRBJ2-7	CASSPGTSLSEQYF	TGTGCCAGCAGCCCAGGGACTAGCTTGAGCGAGCAGTACTTC
-	TRBV18	15	-	TRBJ2-3	CASSPLEGRADTQYF	TGTGCCAGCTCACCACTTGAAGGGCGGGCAGATACGCAGTATTTT
-	TRBV24-1	16	-	TRBJ1-2	CATSDWRKKGVEGYTF	TGTGCCACCAGTGACTGGAGGAAGAAGGGGGTAGAGGGCTACACCTTC
TRBD2	TRBV18	14	-	TRBJ2-2	CASSALAVAGELFF	TGTGCCAGCTCAGCCCTAGCGGTCGCCGGGGAGCTGTTTTTT
-	TRBV28	12	-	TRBJ2-7	CASSSSSYEQYF	TGTGCCAGCAGTTCCAGCTCCTACGAGCAGTACTTC
TRBD1	TRBV28	12	-	TRBJ1-1	CASSSGTGLAFF	TGTGCCAGCAGTTCGGGGACAGGGCTGGCTTTCTTT
TRBD1	TRBV6-2/TRBV6-3	16	-	TRBJ1-1	CASSYRPTTGGSEAFF	TGTGCCAGCAGTTACCGCCCTACTACAGGGGGCTCTGAAGCTTTCTTT
-	TRBV7-2	14	-	TRBJ2-1	CASSLRGQRNEQFF	TGTGCCAGCAGCTTAAGGGGACAACGCAATGAGCAGTTCTTC
-	TRBV4-1	16	-	TRBJ2-2	CASTAGLRTNTGELFF	TGCGCCAGCACCGCAGGACTACGTACGAACACCGGGGAGCTGTTTTTT
-	TRBV19	15	-	TRBJ2-1	CASSIGGDKYNEQFF	TGTGCCAGTAGTATTGGGGGGGACAAATACAATGAGCAGTTCTTC
-	TRBV7-2	17	-	TRBJ1-2	CASSLARNNRRGNGYTF	TGTGCCAGCAGCTTAGCGCGCAACAATCGTCGGGGAAATGGCTACACCTTC
TRBD2	TRBV4-3	17	once	TRBJ2-1	CASSQEKSGRPYNEQFF	TGCGCCAGCAGCCAAGAAAAGAGCGGGAGGCCGTACAATGAGCAGTTCTTC
-	TRBV2	15	-	TRBJ2-7	CASLPTRVIDSEQYF	TGTGCCAGCCTCCCCACCAGGGTGATCGATTCCGAGCAGTACTTC
TRBD1	TRBV5-4	15	-	TRBJ1-1	CASSLDARDSLKAFF	TGTGCCAGCAGCTTGGACGCTAGGGACAGCCTAAAAGCTTTCTTT
-	TRBV5-5	14	-	TRBJ1-5	CASSIGTSNQPQHF	TGTGCCAGCAGCATAGGGACATCGAATCAGCCCCAGCATTTT
-	TRBV28	11	-	TRBJ2-7	CASRLFREQYF	TGTGCCAGCAGGCTATTCCGGGAGCAGTACTTC
TRBD2	TRBV2	15	-	TRBJ2-2	CASSSTSAGTGELFF	TGTGCCAGCAGCTCCACTAGCGCGGGCACCGGGGAGCTGTTTTTT
TRBD2	TRBV28	15	-	TRBJ2-3	CASSIASGSTDTQYF	TGTGCCAGCAGTATCGCTAGCGGGAGCACAGATACGCAGTATTTT
-	TRBV5-1	14	-	TRBJ2-2	CASSFSLSPGELFF	TGCGCCAGCAGCTTTAGCCTGTCCCCCGGGGAGCTGTTTTTT
TRBD1	TRBV7-8	16	-	TRBJ1-2	CASSRNAYDRGRGYTF	TGTGCCAGCAGCCGTAACGCTTACGACAGGGGTAGAGGCTACACCTTC
TRBD1	TRBV5-1	17	-	TRBJ1-6	CASSLSSRGGENSPLHF	TGCGCCAGCAGCTTATCTTCGCGAGGGGGCGAGAATTCACCCCTCCACTTT
TRBD2	TRBV11-2	18	-	TRBJ2-4	CASSLGLAGGLAKNIQYF	TGTGCCAGCAGCTTAGGCCTAGCGGGAGGACTAGCCAAAAACATTCAGTACTTC
-	TRBV10-2	15	-	TRBJ2-2	CASSELVGVPGELFF	TGCGCCAGCAGTGAGTTAGTAGGAGTTCCCGGGGAGCTGTTTTTT
TRBD2	TRBV5-4	15	-	TRBJ2-7	CASSLLTSGSYEQYF	TGTGCCAGCAGCTTGTTAACTAGCGGGAGCTACGAGCAGTACTTC
TRBD1	TRBV5-1	17	-	TRBJ1-5	CASSPGTGGPRGQPQHF	TGCGCCAGCAGCCCCGGGACAGGAGGCCCCCGAGGTCAGCCCCAGCATTTT
TRBD1	TRBV27	19	-	TRBJ2-7	CASSLFSCSGQGKNYEQYF	TGTGCCAGCAGTTTATTCAGCTGTTCCGGACAGGGAAAAAACTACGAGCAGTACTTC
TRBD1	TRBV28	14	once	TRBJ1-5	CASSPDRVNQPQHF	TGTGCCAGCAGCCCCGACAGGGTCAATCAGCCCCAGCATTTT
-	TRBV7-9	15	-	TRBJ1-4	CASSSRQTSNEKLFF	TGTGCCAGCAGCTCCCGACAGACTTCTAATGAAAAACTGTTTTTT
TRBD1	TRBV14	15	-	TRBJ1-4	CASSQDNRGNEKLFF	TGTGCCAGCAGCCAAGATAACAGGGGGAATGAAAAACTGTTTTTT
TRBD1	TRBV19	15	-	TRBJ2-7	CASSIATGVTYEQYF	TGTGCCAGTAGTATAGCGACAGGGGTCACCTACGAGCAGTACTTC
TRBD1	TRBV29-1	15	-	TRBJ1-5	CSVVVGQGGNQPQHF	TGCAGCGTTGTAGTGGGACAGGGGGGCAATCAGCCCCAGCATTTT
TRBD1	TRBV24-1	15	-	TRBJ1-5	CATSDRGGGGQPQHF	TGTGCCACCAGTGATAGAGGGGGCGGTGGACAACCCCAGCATTTT
TRBD1	TRBV11-2	15	few	TRBJ2-5	CASSLGDRYQETQYF	TGTGCCAGCAGCTTGGGGGACAGATATCAAGAGACCCAGTACTTC
TRBD1	TRBV27	15	-	TRBJ1-2	CASSLITGGDYGYTF	TGTGCCAGCAGTTTAATCACAGGGGGCGACTATGGCTACACCTTC
TRBD1	TRBV3-1/TRBV3-2	13	-	TRBJ2-5	CASSRDRGETQYF	TGTGCCAGCAGCCGGGACAGGGGAGAGACCCAGTACTTC
TRBD2	TRBV28	14	-	TRBJ2-1	CASSFRGRGGEQFF	TGTGCCAGCAGTTTTCGCGGGAGGGGAGGCGAGCAGTTCTTC
-	TRBV28	15	once	TRBJ1-2	CASSLGSAGSYGYTF	TGTGCCAGCAGTTTAGGGTCGGCGGGATCCTATGGCTACACCTTC
-	TRBV10-1	12	-	TRBJ1-6	CARGSLSSPLHF	TGCGCCAGGGGTAGCCTTAGCTCACCCCTCCACTTT
TRBD2	TRBV4-1	18	few	TRBJ2-3	CASSQAGTSGRRTDTQYF	TGCGCCAGCAGCCAAGCCGGGACTAGCGGGAGACGCACAGATACGCAGTATTTT
-	TRBV2	14	-	TRBJ1-2	CASSPRGLTPGYTF	TGTGCCAGCAGCCCCCGCGGACTTACGCCTGGCTACACCTTC
TRBD2	TRBV18	15	-	TRBJ2-5	CASSPLAGSGETQYF	TGTGCCAGCTCCCCCCTAGCGGGAAGCGGCGAGACCCAGTACTTC
TRBD1	TRBV5-1	15	few	TRBJ1-2	CASSLSNQGAGGYTF	TGCGCCAGCAGCTTGAGTAATCAGGGGGCCGGTGGCTACACCTTC
TRBD1	TRBV11-3	19	-	TRBJ1-5	CASSLDLRGDRGQSKPQHF	TGTGCCAGCAGCTTAGATCTTAGGGGGGACAGGGGGCAAAGTAAGCCCCAGCATTTT
TRBD1	TRBV5-4	13	-	TRBJ2-1	CASSNDRAHEQFF	TGTGCCAGCAGCAACGACAGGGCCCATGAGCAGTTCTTC
-	TRBV11-2	16	-	TRBJ1-3	CASSRRATSSGNTIYF	TGTGCCAGCAGCCGCAGGGCAACCAGCTCTGGAAACACCATATATTTT
TRBD1	TRBV2	17	-	TRBJ2-1	CASSEQSPGTGTNEQFF	TGTGCCAGCAGTGAACAGTCCCCCGGGACAGGCACCAATGAGCAGTTCTTC
TRBD2	TRBV19	16	-	TRBJ2-1	CASKEKTSGNNNEQFF	TGTGCCAGTAAGGAAAAGACTAGCGGGAACAACAATGAGCAGTTCTTC
-	TRBV9	15	-	TRBJ1-4	CASSVTGSTNEKLFF	TGTGCCAGCAGCGTCACAGGTTCAACTAATGAAAAACTGTTTTTT
TRBD2	TRBV9	16	-	TRBJ2-2	CASSVGGSGRAGELFF	TGTGCCAGCAGCGTAGGGGGTAGCGGGAGAGCCGGGGAGCTGTTTTTT
-	TRBV9	16	-	TRBJ2-2	CASSVVAGANTGELFF	TGTGCCAGCAGCGTAGTGGCAGGGGCTAACACCGGGGAGCTGTTTTTT